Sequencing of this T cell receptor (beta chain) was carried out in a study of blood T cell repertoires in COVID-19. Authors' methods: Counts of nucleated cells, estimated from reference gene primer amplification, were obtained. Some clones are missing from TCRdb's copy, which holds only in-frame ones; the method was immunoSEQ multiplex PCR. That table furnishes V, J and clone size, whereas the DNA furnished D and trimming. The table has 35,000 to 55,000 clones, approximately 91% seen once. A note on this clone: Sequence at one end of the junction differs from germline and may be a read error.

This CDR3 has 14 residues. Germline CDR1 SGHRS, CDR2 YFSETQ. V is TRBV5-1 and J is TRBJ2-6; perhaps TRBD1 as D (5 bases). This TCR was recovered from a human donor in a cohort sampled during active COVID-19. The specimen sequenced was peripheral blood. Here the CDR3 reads CASSDSSGANVPTF. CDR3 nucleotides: TGCGCCAGCAGCGACAGCTCTGGGGCCAACGTCCCGACTTTC.